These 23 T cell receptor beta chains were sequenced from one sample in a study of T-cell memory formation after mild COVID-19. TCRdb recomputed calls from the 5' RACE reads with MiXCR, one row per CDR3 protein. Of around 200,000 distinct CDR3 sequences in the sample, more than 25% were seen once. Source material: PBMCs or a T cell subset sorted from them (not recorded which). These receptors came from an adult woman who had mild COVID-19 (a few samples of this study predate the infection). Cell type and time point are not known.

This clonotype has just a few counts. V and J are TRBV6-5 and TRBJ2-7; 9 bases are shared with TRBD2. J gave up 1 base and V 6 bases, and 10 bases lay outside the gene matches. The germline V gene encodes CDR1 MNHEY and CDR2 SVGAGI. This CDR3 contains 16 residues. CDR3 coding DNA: TGTGCCAGCAGGGCCACCCGGACTAGCGCTTCCTACGAGCAGTACTTC. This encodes CASRATRTSASYEQYF.

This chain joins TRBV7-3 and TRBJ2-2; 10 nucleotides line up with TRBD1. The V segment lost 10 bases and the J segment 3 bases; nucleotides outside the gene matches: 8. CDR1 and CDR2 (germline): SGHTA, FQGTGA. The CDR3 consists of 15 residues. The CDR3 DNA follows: TGTGCCACCCAAACCGGGACAGGGGACACCGGGGAGCTGTTTTTT. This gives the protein CATQTGTGDTGELFF.

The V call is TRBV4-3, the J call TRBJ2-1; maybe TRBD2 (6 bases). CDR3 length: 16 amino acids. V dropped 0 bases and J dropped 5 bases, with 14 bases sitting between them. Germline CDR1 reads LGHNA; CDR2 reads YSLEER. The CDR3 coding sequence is TGCGCCAGCAGCCAAGAGACTCTAGCGTCGAACAATGAGCAGTTCTTC. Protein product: CASSQETLASNNEQFF.

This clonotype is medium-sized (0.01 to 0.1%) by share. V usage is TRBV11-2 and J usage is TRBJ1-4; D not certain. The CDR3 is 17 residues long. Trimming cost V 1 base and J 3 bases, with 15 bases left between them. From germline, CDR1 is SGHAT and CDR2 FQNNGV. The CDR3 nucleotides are TGTGCCAGCAGCTTAGTCAACGTGGTTGTGGCTAATGAAAAACTGTTTTTT. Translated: CASSLVNVVVANEKLFF.

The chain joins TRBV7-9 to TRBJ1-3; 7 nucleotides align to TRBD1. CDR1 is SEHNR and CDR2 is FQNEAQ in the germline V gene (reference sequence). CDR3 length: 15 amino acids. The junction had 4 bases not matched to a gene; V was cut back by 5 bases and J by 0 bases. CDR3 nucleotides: TGTGCCAGCAGCGGTGGGACAGTCTCTGGAAACACCATATATTTT. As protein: CASSGGTVSGNTIYF.

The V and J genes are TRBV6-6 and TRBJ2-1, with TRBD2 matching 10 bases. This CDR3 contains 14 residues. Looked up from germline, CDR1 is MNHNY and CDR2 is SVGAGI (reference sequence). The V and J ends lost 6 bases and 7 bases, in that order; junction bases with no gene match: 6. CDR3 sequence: CASRSGGAQNEQFF. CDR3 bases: TGTGCCAGCAGAAGCGGGGGGGCCCAGAATGAGCAGTTCTTC.

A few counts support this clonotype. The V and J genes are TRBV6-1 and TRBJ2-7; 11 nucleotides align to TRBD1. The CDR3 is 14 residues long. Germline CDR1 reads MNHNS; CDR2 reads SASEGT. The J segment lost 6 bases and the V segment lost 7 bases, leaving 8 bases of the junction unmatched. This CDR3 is CASMLGTGGGEQYF. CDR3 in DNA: TGTGCCAGCATGCTGGGGACAGGGGGTGGCGAGCAGTACTTC.

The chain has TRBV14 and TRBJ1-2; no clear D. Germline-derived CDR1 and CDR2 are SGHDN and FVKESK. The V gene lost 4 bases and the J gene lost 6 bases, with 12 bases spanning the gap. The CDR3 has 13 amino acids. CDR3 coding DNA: TGTGCCAGCAGCCCATGGGCCCTGGATGGCTACACCTTC. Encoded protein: CASSPWALDGYTF. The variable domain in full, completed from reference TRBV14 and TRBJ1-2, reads EAGVTQFPSHSVIEKGQTVTLRCDPISGHDNLYWYRRVMGKEIKFLLHFVKESKQDESGMPNNRFLAERTGGTYSTLKVQPAELEDSGVYFCASSPWALDGYTFGSGTRLTVV.

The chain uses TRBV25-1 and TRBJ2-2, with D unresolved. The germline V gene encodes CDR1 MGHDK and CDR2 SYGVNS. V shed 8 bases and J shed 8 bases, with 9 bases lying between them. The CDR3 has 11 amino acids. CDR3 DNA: TGTGCCAGCGCCCATTTGGGGGAGCTGTTTTTT. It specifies CASAHLGELFF.

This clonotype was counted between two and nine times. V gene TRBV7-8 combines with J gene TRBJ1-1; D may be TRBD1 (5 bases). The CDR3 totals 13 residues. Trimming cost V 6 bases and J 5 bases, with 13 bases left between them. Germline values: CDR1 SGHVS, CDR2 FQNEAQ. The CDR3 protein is CASSFNRKTEAFF. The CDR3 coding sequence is TGTGCCAGCAGTTTTAACAGGAAAACTGAAGCTTTCTTT.

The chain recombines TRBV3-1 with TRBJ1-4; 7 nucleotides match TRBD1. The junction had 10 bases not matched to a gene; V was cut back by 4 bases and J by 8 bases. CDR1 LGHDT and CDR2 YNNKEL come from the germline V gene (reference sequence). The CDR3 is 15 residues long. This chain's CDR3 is CASSPNRGVGEKLFF. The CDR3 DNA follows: TGTGCCAGCAGCCCTAACAGGGGAGTGGGAGAAAAACTGTTTTTT. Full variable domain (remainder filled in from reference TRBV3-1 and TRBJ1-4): DTAVSQTPKYLVTQMGNDKSIKCEQNLGHDTMYWYKQDSKKFLKIMFSYNNKELIINETVPNRFSPKSPDKAHLNLHINSLELGDSAVYFCASSPNRGVGEKLFFGSGTQLSVL.

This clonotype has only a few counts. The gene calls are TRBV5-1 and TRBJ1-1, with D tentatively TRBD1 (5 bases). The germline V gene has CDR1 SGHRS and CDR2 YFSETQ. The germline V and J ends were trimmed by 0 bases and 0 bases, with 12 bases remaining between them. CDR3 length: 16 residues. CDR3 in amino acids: CASSLGPGGLNTEAFF. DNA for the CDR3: TGCGCCAGCAGCTTGGGGCCGGGGGGTCTGAACACTGAAGCTTTCTTT. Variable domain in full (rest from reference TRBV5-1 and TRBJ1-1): KAGVTQTPRYLIKTRGQQVTLSCSPISGHRSVSWYQQTPGQGLQFLFEYFSETQRNKGNFPGRFSGRQFSNSRSEMNVSTLELGDSALYLCASSLGPGGLNTEAFFGQGTRLTVV.

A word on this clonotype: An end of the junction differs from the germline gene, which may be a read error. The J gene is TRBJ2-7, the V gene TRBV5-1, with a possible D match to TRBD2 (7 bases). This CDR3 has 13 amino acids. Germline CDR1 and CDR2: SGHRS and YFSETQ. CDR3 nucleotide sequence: TGCGCCAGCAGAAGATTTGGAAGGGGGGGCAAGAACTTC. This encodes CASRRFGRGGKNF.

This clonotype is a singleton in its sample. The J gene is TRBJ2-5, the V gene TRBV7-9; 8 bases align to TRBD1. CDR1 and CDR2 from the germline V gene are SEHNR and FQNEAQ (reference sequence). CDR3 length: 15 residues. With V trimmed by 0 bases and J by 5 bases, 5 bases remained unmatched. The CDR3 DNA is TGTGCCAGCAGCTTAGCGGACAGGGTTTGGGAGACCCAGTACTTC. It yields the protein CASSLADRVWETQYF.

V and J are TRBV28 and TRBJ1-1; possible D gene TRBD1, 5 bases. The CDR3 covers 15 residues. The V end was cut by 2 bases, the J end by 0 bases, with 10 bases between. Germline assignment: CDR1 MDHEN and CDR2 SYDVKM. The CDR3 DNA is TGTGCCAGCAGTTTAAGGCAGGGTATGAACACTGAAGCTTTCTTT. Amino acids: CASSLRQGMNTEAFF.

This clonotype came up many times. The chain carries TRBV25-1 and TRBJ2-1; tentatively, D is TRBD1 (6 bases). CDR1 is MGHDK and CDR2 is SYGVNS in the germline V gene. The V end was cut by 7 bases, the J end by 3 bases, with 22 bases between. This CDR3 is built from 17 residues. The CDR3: CASTRETGTVVYNEQFF. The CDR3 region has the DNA TGTGCCAGCACCCGAGAGACAGGAACCGTGGTCTACAATGAGCAGTTCTTC.

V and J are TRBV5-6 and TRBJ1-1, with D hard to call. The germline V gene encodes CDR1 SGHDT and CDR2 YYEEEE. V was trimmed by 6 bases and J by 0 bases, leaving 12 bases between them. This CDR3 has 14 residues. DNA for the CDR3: TGTGCCAGCACCGACTCAAGGGTGAACACTGAAGCTTTCTTT. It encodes CASTDSRVNTEAFF.

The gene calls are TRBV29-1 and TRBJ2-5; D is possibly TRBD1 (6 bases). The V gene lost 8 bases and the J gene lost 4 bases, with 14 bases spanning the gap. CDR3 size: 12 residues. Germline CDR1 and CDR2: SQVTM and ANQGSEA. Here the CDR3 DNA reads TGCAGCATCACAGGGATTCGAGAGACCCAGTACTTC. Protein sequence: CSITGIRETQYF.

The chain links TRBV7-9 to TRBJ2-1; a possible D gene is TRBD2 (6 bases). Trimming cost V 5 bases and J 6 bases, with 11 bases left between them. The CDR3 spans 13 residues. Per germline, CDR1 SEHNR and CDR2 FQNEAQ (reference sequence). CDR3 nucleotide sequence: TGTGCCAGCAGCCGCGGGACTTTCAATGAGCAGTTCTTC. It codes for CASSRGTFNEQFF.

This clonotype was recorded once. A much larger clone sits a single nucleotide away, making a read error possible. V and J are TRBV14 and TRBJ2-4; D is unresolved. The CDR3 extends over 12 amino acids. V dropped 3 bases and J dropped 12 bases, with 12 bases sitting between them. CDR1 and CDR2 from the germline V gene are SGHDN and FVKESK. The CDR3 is CASSHDNSRQYF. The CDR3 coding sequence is TGTGCCAGCAGCCACGACAACAGTCGTCAGTACTTC.

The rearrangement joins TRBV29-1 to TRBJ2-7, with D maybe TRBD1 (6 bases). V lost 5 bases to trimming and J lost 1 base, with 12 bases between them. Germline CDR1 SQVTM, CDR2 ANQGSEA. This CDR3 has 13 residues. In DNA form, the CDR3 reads TGCAGCGTTCGAAGAGGGACATCCTACGAGCAGTACTTC. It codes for CSVRRGTSYEQYF.

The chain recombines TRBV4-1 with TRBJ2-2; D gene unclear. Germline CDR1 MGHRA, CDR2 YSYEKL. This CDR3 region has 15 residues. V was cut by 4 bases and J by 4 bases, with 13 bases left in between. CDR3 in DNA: TGCGCCAGCAGCCGCTCTTGGTTCTTCACCGGGGAGCTGTTTTTT. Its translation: CASSRSWFFTGELFF.

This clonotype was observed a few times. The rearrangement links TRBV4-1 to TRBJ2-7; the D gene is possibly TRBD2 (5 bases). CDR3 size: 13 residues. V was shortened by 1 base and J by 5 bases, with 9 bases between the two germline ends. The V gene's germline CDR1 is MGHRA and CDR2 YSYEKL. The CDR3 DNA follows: TGCGCCAGCAGCCAAGGTTTCGGGGACGAGCAGTACTTC. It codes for CASSQGFGDEQYF.